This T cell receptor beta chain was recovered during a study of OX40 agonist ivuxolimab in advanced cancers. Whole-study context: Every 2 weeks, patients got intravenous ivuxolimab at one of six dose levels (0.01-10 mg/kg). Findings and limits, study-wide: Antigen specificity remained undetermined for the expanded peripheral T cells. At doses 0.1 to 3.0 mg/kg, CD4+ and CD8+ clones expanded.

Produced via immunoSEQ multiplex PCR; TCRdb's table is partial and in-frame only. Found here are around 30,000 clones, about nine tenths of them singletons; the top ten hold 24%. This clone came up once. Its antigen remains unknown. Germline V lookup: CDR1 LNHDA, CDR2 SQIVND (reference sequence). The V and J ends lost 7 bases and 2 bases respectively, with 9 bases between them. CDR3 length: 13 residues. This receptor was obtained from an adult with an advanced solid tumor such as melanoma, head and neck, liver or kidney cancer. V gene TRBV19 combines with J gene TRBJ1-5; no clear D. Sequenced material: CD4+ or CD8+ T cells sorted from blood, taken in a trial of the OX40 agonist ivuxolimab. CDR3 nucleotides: TGTGCCAGTAAATGGGAGGGCAATCAGCCCCAGCATTTT. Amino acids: CASKWEGNQPQHF.